The rows below give T cell receptor beta chains drawn from one sample of a study of T-cell reconstitution after alpha-beta-depleted transplantation in children. TCRdb processed the PCR reads anew with MiXCR; each CDR3 protein has one entry. The sample carries roughly 300,000 distinct CDR3 sequences, 9.9% recorded once. Sequencing used PBMCs from the stem cell graft donor, obtained from the stem cell graft. Receptor source: a human donor who donated a stem cell graft to a child with SCID. Both conserved end residues are part of each CDR3. The order of the fields is J gene, V gene, CDR3 protein.

>TRBJ1-4|TRBV12-3/TRBV12-4
CASTPDRGGRDEKLFF
>TRBJ2-7|TRBV12-3/TRBV12-4
CASSRDRSFYEQYF
>TRBJ2-3|TRBV20-1
CSAVRDGNTDTQYF
>TRBJ2-6|TRBV5-5
CASSLGGGGANVLTF
>TRBJ2-1|TRBV2
CAILLAIYNEQFF
>TRBJ1-3|TRBV10-3
CAISESGFNSGNTIYF
>TRBJ2-7|TRBV4-1
CASSQDVPMDYYEQYF
>TRBJ2-7|TRBV20-1
CSAPLHEQYF
>TRBJ2-1|TRBV5-1
CASSLRRIAGAHEQFF
>TRBJ2-5|TRBV12-3/TRBV12-4
CASSFTSPAETQYF
>TRBJ2-7|TRBV19
CASSIRTGVEQYF
>TRBJ2-3|TRBV5-1
CASSFSGGPADTQYF
>TRBJ1-1|TRBV6-5
CASSYSRQAGTCTEAFF
>TRBJ2-5|TRBV9
CASSLGIGGDQETQYF
>TRBJ2-5|TRBV12-3/TRBV12-4
CASSLNMGETQYF
>TRBJ2-1|TRBV6-4
CASSDSGQGINEQFF
>TRBJ1-1|TRBV18
CASSQQGAEAFF
>TRBJ2-7|TRBV11-2
CASSSYRVTIYEQYF
>TRBJ1-2|TRBV12-3/TRBV12-4
CASSPRGPMGYTF
>TRBJ2-3|TRBV5-1
CASSLGLAMATDTQYF
>TRBJ1-4|TRBV12-3/TRBV12-4
CASSPPGHEGEKLFF
>TRBJ2-7|TRBV6-1
CASSPGRGLYEQYF
>TRBJ2-7|TRBV5-1
CASSSSGTGVWMQYEQYF
>TRBJ1-3|TRBV5-6
CASSHRGPGNTIYF
>TRBJ2-1|TRBV9
CASSPRSGPSYNEQFF